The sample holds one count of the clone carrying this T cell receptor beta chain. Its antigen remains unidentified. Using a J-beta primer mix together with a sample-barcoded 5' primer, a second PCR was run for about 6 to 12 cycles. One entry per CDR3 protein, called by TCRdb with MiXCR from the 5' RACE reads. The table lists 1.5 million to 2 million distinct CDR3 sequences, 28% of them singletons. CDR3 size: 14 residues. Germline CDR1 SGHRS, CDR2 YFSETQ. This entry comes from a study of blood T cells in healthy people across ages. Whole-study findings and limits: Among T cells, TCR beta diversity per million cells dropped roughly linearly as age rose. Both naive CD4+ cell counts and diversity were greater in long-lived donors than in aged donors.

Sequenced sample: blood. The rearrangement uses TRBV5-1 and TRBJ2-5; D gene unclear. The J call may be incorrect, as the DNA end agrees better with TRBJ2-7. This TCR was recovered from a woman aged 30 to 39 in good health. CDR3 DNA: TGCGCCAGCCAAGGCCCAAAAGGCACCTACGAGCAGTACTTC. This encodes CASQGPKGTYEQYF.